The clone carrying this TCR beta chain was observed a few times. Its matching antigen is unknown. The data derive from a study of beta chain features in type 1 diabetes. Study context: All samples together contributed 90 million to 130 million sorted cells for examination.

Study results and caveats: It was possible that PCR favored shorter templates, equally so in patients and controls. Comparison showed that naive, central memory and Treg TCRB repertoires appeared more similar among patients than among healthy donors. Shortening of TCRB CDR3s, moderate but significant, appeared in all four CD4+ subsets of Type 1 diabetes patients.

Sorted cells reached over 95% purity in every population. V gave up 5 bases and J gave up 3 bases, with 8 bases separating them. This CDR3 has 12 residues. The germline CDR1 and CDR2 sequences are SGHVS and FNYEAQ. Of the isolated RNA, all was reverse transcribed, and so the sequenced material was expressed TCRB transcripts. Assay: immunoSEQ multiplex PCR; the TCRdb copy retains only in-frame clones and omits some. The sample has approximately 120,000 clones, approximately 15% seen once; the top ten hold 2% to 3%. The clonotype comes from a man between 18 and 29 years old with type 1 diabetes. V usage is TRBV7-6 and J usage is TRBJ2-7; the D is unclear. The sequencing input was central memory CD4+ T cells from blood. CDR3 sequence reads: CASSPRGYEQYF. In nucleotides, the CDR3 is TGTGCCAGCAGCCCCCGAGGCTACGAGCAGTACTTC.